Described below is a single TCR beta chain sequence and its context. Antigen specificity is unknown. These data are taken from a study of regulatory T cells in long-lasting Graves disease. Findings of the study overall: Segments TRBV28, TRBJ1-2 and TRBJ2-5 showed preferential usage in persistent disease.

According to the study, TCR beta libraries were built with iRepertoire HTBI primers and CDR3-region Arm-PCR. TCRdb independently ran MiXCR on the multiplex PCR reads; one entry per CDR3 protein. Of 350,000 to 550,000 distinct CDR3 sequences in the sample, about 15% were seen once. As for time point: newly diagnosed GD, antithyroid drugs for less than 3 months. Construction of the TCR library relied on RNA isolated from PBMCs. American Thyroid Association guidelines defined how Graves' disease was diagnosed. Trimming removed 1 base from V and 2 bases from J, with 12 bases in between. Germline V CDR1 and CDR2: SGHVS, FNYEAQ. The CDR3 has 15 residues. The sample was also linked to a second study, of T cells in Graves' hyperthyroidism and ophthalmopathy. This second study notes: Investigators excluded patients with uncontrolled infection, other autoimmune disease, pregnancy or lactation.

The sequencing used peripheral blood mononuclear cells (PBMCs), collected at new diagnosis, from a patient treated with antithyroid drugs. This chain connects TRBV7-6 to TRBJ2-7; D may match TRBD1 or TRBD2 (5 bases each). The receptor was isolated from a woman aged 25 to 39 with Graves disease. Here the CDR3 DNA reads TGTGCCAGCAGCTTAGAATCAGAGGGGCCCTACGAGCAGTACTTC. It translates to CASSLESEGPYEQYF.